The entry below gives a single T cell receptor (beta chain) sequence along with its context. This sample stems from a study of T cell responses to AZD1222 COVID-19 vaccine. Sequenced by immunoSEQ multiplex PCR; TCRdb stores in-frame clones only, minus some. This sample yields 200,000 to 250,000 clones, of which around 94% are seen a single time; about 1.5% belongs to the top ten. Germline values: CDR1 LNHDA, CDR2 SQIVND (reference sequence). Losses at the gene ends were 6 bases for V and 9 bases for J; bases not matched to a gene: 14. The CDR3 consists of 16 residues. The specimen was peripheral blood, collected 28 days after the second dose of the MenACWY control vaccine. The receptor's source is an adult who received the MenACWY meningococcal vaccine as a control. The chain joins TRBV19 to TRBJ1-6, with 7 nucleotides matching TRBD1. The CDR3 DNA reads TGTGCCAGTAGGGATCGCAACAGGGGAGGCAGTTCACCCCTCCACTTT. Amino acids: CASRDRNRGGSSPLHF.